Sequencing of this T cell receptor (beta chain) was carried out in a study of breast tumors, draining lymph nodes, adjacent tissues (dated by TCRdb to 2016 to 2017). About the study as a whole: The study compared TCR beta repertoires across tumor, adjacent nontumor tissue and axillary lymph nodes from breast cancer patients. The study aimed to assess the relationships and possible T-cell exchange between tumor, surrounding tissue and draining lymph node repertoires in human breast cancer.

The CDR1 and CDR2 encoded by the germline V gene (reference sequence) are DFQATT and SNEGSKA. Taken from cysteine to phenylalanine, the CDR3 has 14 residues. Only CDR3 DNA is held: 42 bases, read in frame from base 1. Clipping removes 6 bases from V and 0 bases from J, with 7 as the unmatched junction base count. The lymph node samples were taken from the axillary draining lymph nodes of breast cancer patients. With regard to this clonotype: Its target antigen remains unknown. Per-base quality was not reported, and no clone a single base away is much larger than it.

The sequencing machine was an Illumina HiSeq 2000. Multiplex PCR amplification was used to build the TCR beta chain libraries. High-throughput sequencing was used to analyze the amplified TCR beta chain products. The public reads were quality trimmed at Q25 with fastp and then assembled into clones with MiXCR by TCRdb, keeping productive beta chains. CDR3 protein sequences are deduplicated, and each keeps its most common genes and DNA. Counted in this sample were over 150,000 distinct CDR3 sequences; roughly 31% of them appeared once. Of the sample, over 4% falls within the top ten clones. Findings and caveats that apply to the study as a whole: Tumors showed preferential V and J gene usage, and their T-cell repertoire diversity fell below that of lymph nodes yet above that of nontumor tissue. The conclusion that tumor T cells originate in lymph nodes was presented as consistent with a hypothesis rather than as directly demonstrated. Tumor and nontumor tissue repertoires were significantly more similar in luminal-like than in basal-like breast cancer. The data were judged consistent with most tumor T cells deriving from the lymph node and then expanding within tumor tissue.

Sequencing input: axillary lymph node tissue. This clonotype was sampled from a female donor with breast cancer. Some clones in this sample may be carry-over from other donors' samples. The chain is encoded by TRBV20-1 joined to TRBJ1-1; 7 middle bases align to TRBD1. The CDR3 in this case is CSATGAWMNTEAFF. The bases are TGCAGTGCAACAGGGGCGTGGATGAACACTGAAGCTTTCTTT.